Listed below are T cell receptor beta chains from one sample, sequenced in a study of OX40 agonist ivuxolimab in advanced cancers. Using immunoSEQ multiplex PCR, the repertoire was profiled, and TCRdb retains in-frame clones only, with some absent. The repertoire holds tens of thousands of clones, with approximately 80% as singletons. Sequenced material: CD4+ or CD8+ T cells sorted from blood, taken in a trial of the OX40 agonist ivuxolimab. The receptors here all came from an adult with an advanced solid tumor such as melanoma, head and neck, liver or kidney cancer. Both conserved end residues are part of each CDR3. Fields, in order: J gene, V gene, D gene, clone size, CDR3 DNA, CDR3 protein. The D gene is left open where the match is weak. Not all rows give a size; the values are once, few, many and, for expanded clones, a class.

j_call: TRBJ2-2; v_call: TRBV27; d_call: -; clone_size: -; cdr3_nt: TGTGCCAGCAGTTCCCCGCTTAGTCCCACCGGGGAGCTGTTTTTT; cdr3_aa: CASSSPLSPTGELFF
j_call: TRBJ2-3; v_call: TRBV27; d_call: TRBD2; clone_size: -; cdr3_nt: TGTGCCAGCAGTTACCTACAGACTAGCGGGAACACAGATACGCAGTATTTT; cdr3_aa: CASSYLQTSGNTDTQYF
j_call: TRBJ2-1; v_call: TRBV27; d_call: -; clone_size: -; cdr3_nt: TGTGCCAGCACTTTTTTTGGGGGAGAAACCTACAATGAGCAGTTCTTC; cdr3_aa: CASTFFGGETYNEQFF
j_call: TRBJ1-1; v_call: TRBV5-1; d_call: -; clone_size: -; cdr3_nt: TGCGCCAGCAGCTTGTCCTCAGGGGAATTGACTGAAGCTTTCTTT; cdr3_aa: CASSLSSGELTEAFF
j_call: TRBJ2-5; v_call: TRBV19; d_call: -; clone_size: -; cdr3_nt: TGTGCCAGTAGTATAGGCCCTTCGTCGGAGCAGTACTTC; cdr3_aa: CASSIGPSSEQYF
j_call: TRBJ1-5; v_call: TRBV19; d_call: -; clone_size: -; cdr3_nt: TGTGCCAGTAGTATAGGACCCCCGCCCCAGCATTTT; cdr3_aa: CASSIGPPPQHF
j_call: TRBJ2-7; v_call: TRBV27; d_call: -; clone_size: -; cdr3_nt: TGTGCCTCCGCCCGGGGGTCTCTTTCCTACGAGCAGTACTTC; cdr3_aa: CASARGSLSYEQYF
j_call: TRBJ2-1; v_call: TRBV28; d_call: -; clone_size: -; cdr3_nt: TGTGCCAGCAGTTTATTCGGGACTTACAATGAGCAGTTCTTC; cdr3_aa: CASSLFGTYNEQFF
j_call: TRBJ2-7; v_call: TRBV27; d_call: TRBD1; clone_size: few; cdr3_nt: TGTGCCAGCAGTATGACAGGGGGCGCCTACGAGCAGTACTTC; cdr3_aa: CASSMTGGAYEQYF
j_call: TRBJ1-3; v_call: TRBV9; d_call: -; clone_size: -; cdr3_nt: TGTGCCAGCAGCGTAGGGCACTCTGGAAACACCATATATTTT; cdr3_aa: CASSVGHSGNTIYF
j_call: TRBJ2-7; v_call: TRBV9; d_call: -; clone_size: -; cdr3_nt: TGTGCCAGCAGCTCGACCTCTGAGCAGTACTTC; cdr3_aa: CASSSTSEQYF
j_call: TRBJ1-1; v_call: TRBV19; d_call: -; clone_size: -; cdr3_nt: TGTGCCAGTAGCCTGTCGGGGATTGGCACTGAAGCTTTCTTT; cdr3_aa: CASSLSGIGTEAFF
j_call: TRBJ2-5; v_call: TRBV19; d_call: TRBD2; clone_size: -; cdr3_nt: TGTGCCAGTAAAGTATATGCGGGAGGGCCCCCAGAGACCCAGTACTTC; cdr3_aa: CASKVYAGGPPETQYF
j_call: TRBJ2-2; v_call: TRBV30; d_call: -; clone_size: once; cdr3_nt: TGTGCCTGTCGTGACCTGTACACCGGGGAGCTGTTTTTT; cdr3_aa: CACRDLYTGELFF
j_call: TRBJ2-7; v_call: TRBV27; d_call: -; clone_size: medium-sized; cdr3_nt: TGTGCCAGCAGTTTGGAGATCTCTCCCCTCTACGAGCAGTACTTC; cdr3_aa: CASSLEISPLYEQYF
j_call: TRBJ2-7; v_call: TRBV9; d_call: TRBD2; clone_size: -; cdr3_nt: TGTGCCAGCAGCGGGGAGGGAGTTGACGACGAGCAGTACTTC; cdr3_aa: CASSGEGVDDEQYF
j_call: TRBJ2-2; v_call: TRBV7-8; d_call: -; clone_size: -; cdr3_nt: TGTGCCAGCAGCTTAGCGTGGGGCTCCGGGGAGCTGTTTTTT; cdr3_aa: CASSLAWGSGELFF
j_call: TRBJ2-7; v_call: TRBV27; d_call: TRBD1; clone_size: -; cdr3_nt: TGTGCCAGCAGTACAGGGGGGCCCTACGAGCAGTACTTC; cdr3_aa: CASSTGGPYEQYF
j_call: TRBJ2-3; v_call: TRBV6-5; d_call: -; clone_size: -; cdr3_nt: TGTGCCAGCAGTTACTGGGGAGCCCAAGGCACAGATACGCAGTATTTT; cdr3_aa: CASSYWGAQGTDTQYF
j_call: TRBJ1-5; v_call: TRBV28; d_call: -; clone_size: -; cdr3_nt: TGTGCCAGCAGTTTATGGGGACCTAGGGAGCCCCAGCATTTT; cdr3_aa: CASSLWGPREPQHF
j_call: TRBJ1-3; v_call: TRBV9; d_call: -; clone_size: -; cdr3_nt: TGTGCCAGCAGCCCAGGGACCGCTGGAAACACCATATATTTT; cdr3_aa: CASSPGTAGNTIYF
j_call: TRBJ2-1; v_call: TRBV10-3; d_call: TRBD2; clone_size: -; cdr3_nt: TGTGCCATCAGTGAGGTAGCGGGAGGCCTCGGTCATGAGCAGTTCTTC; cdr3_aa: CAISEVAGGLGHEQFF
j_call: TRBJ2-7; v_call: TRBV19; d_call: -; clone_size: -; cdr3_nt: TGTGCCAGTAGTCTCTCCATGAGCTCCTACGAGCAGTACTTC; cdr3_aa: CASSLSMSSYEQYF
j_call: TRBJ2-7; v_call: TRBV28; d_call: -; clone_size: -; cdr3_nt: TGTGCCAGCAGTTTCAGGGGAATCGGGGAGCAGTACTTC; cdr3_aa: CASSFRGIGEQYF
j_call: TRBJ2-1; v_call: TRBV5-1; d_call: TRBD2; clone_size: -; cdr3_nt: TGCGCCAGCAGCTTCTACGGGCTAGCGGGAGCTAATGAGCAGTTCTTC; cdr3_aa: CASSFYGLAGANEQFF
j_call: TRBJ2-6; v_call: TRBV19; d_call: TRBD1; clone_size: -; cdr3_nt: TGTGCCAGTAGCACCGGGACAGTGATCTCTGGGGCCAACGTCCTGACTTTC; cdr3_aa: CASSTGTVISGANVLTF
j_call: TRBJ2-5; v_call: TRBV15; d_call: -; clone_size: -; cdr3_nt: TGTGCCACCAGCAGCTCCCGGACGGCCCGGATGTACTTC; cdr3_aa: CATSSSRTARMYF
j_call: TRBJ2-5; v_call: TRBV4-1; d_call: TRBD1; clone_size: -; cdr3_nt: TGCGCCAGCAGCCAAGAGAGGCAATGGACAGGGGGCTTGGAGACCCAGTACTTC; cdr3_aa: CASSQERQWTGGLETQYF
j_call: TRBJ2-2; v_call: TRBV19; d_call: -; clone_size: medium-sized; cdr3_nt: TGTGCCAGTAGTATAACGGGAGTGGGGACCGGGGAGCTGTTTTTT; cdr3_aa: CASSITGVGTGELFF
j_call: TRBJ2-7; v_call: TRBV4-1; d_call: -; clone_size: -; cdr3_nt: TGCGCCAGCAGCCAAGACTCAGTTTACGAGCAGTACTTC; cdr3_aa: CASSQDSVYEQYF
j_call: TRBJ1-1; v_call: TRBV28; d_call: -; clone_size: -; cdr3_nt: TGTGCCAGCAGTTTAAGGGGGAACACTGAAGCTTTCTTT; cdr3_aa: CASSLRGNTEAFF
j_call: TRBJ2-1; v_call: TRBV5-1; d_call: TRBD2; clone_size: -; cdr3_nt: TGCGCCAGCAGTCTGAGGGAGGGTCGGGATGAGCAGTTCTTC; cdr3_aa: CASSLREGRDEQFF
j_call: TRBJ2-7; v_call: TRBV5-6; d_call: TRBD2; clone_size: -; cdr3_nt: TGTGCCAGCAGCTGGGGGGCTAGCGGGAGGGACGAGCAGTACTTC; cdr3_aa: CASSWGASGRDEQYF
j_call: TRBJ1-5; v_call: TRBV21-1; d_call: -; clone_size: -; cdr3_nt: TGTGCCAGCAGCATCTACAGCCCCTTCAATCAGCCCCAGCATTTT; cdr3_aa: CASSIYSPFNQPQHF
j_call: TRBJ1-3; v_call: TRBV4-1; d_call: -; clone_size: -; cdr3_nt: TGCGCCAGCAGCAGGGGACGTGGAAACACCATATATTTT; cdr3_aa: CASSRGRGNTIYF
j_call: TRBJ2-5; v_call: TRBV6-5; d_call: TRBD2; clone_size: -; cdr3_nt: TGTGCCAGCAGCGGGAGGCGGGGGGTCCTAGAGACCCAGTACTTC; cdr3_aa: CASSGRRGVLETQYF
j_call: TRBJ2-2; v_call: TRBV29-1; d_call: -; clone_size: -; cdr3_nt: TGCAGCGGCATTATGGGGACCGGGGAGCTGTTTTTT; cdr3_aa: CSGIMGTGELFF
j_call: TRBJ2-1; v_call: TRBV7-6; d_call: TRBD2; clone_size: few; cdr3_nt: TGTGCCAGCAGCTTGCCAGCGGGGGGGACTAGCGGGAGGGCCGTCGGAGAGCAGTTCTTC; cdr3_aa: CASSLPAGGTSGRAVGEQFF
j_call: TRBJ2-7; v_call: TRBV5-8; d_call: -; clone_size: -; cdr3_nt: TGTGCCAGCAGCTTACAGTTCAACGAGCAGTACTTC; cdr3_aa: CASSLQFNEQYF
j_call: TRBJ2-3; v_call: TRBV27; d_call: -; clone_size: -; cdr3_nt: TGTGCCAGCAGTCAAGGGGTCTTAGGATCGGATACGCAGTATTTT; cdr3_aa: CASSQGVLGSDTQYF
j_call: TRBJ2-1; v_call: TRBV7-9; d_call: TRBD2; clone_size: once; cdr3_nt: TGTGCCAGCAGCCCGGGACTAGCAGTCTTCAATGAGCAGTTCTTC; cdr3_aa: CASSPGLAVFNEQFF
j_call: TRBJ2-1; v_call: TRBV6-5; d_call: -; clone_size: -; cdr3_nt: TGTGCCAGCAGTTACTCCGGGACTTACAATGAGCAGTTCTTC; cdr3_aa: CASSYSGTYNEQFF
j_call: TRBJ2-6; v_call: TRBV30; d_call: TRBD1; clone_size: -; cdr3_nt: TGTGCCTGGAGTGTAGGGGGCAGATATGGGGCCAACGTCCTGACTTTC; cdr3_aa: CAWSVGGRYGANVLTF
j_call: TRBJ2-7; v_call: TRBV9; d_call: TRBD1; clone_size: few; cdr3_nt: TGTGCCAGCAGCGGGGACAGTTTGGAGCAGTACTTC; cdr3_aa: CASSGDSLEQYF
j_call: TRBJ2-7; v_call: TRBV12-5; d_call: -; clone_size: once; cdr3_nt: TGTGCTAGTGGTTTGGTGGAGGGAAACGAGCAGTACTTC; cdr3_aa: CASGLVEGNEQYF